This T cell receptor (beta chain) was identified during a study of graft-versus-host responses after intestinal transplantation. At the level of the study: Isolated intestinal, liver-intestinal, or multivisceral transplants were what recipients had.

CDR3 size: 16 residues. The V gene's germline CDR1 is LNHDA and CDR2 SQIVND (reference sequence). The V end was cut by 3 bases, the J end by 2 bases, with 14 bases between. Of note for this clone: Its antigen is unidentified.

TCRdb keeps only in-frame clones here, not all; method: immunoSEQ multiplex PCR. The table lists some 41,000 clones, roughly 96% of them singletons. The source of this sequence is a human donor who was the organ donor for an intestinal transplant. Sequences were derived from unstimulated CD8+ T cells sorted from spleen or lymph node cells, sampled before transplant. The V and J genes are TRBV19 and TRBJ2-1, with D perhaps TRBD1 or TRBD2 (6 bases each). The DNA for the CDR3 is TGTGCCAGTAGTATCACTAGCAGGGGCGCCTACAATGAGCAGTTCTTC. It encodes CASSITSRGAYNEQFF.